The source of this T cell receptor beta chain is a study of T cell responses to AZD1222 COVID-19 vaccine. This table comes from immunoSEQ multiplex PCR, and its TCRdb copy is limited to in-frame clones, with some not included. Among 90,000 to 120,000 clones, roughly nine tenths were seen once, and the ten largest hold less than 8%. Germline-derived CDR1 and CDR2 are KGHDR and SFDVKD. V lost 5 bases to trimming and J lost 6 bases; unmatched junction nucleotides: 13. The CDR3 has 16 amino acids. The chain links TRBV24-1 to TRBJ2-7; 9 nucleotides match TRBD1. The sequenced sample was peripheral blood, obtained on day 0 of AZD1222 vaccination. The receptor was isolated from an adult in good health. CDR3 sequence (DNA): TGTGCCACCAGTGGTACCGGGACAGGGCTTATGGGCGAGCAGTACTTC. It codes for CATSGTGTGLMGEQYF.